This T cell receptor beta chain was recorded in a study of blood T cells in healthy people across ages. Study-wide points: Versus aged donors, long-lived donors had higher diversity and more naive CD4+ cells. Roughly linear declines in TCR beta diversity per million T cells occurred with age. Diversity estimated from one million T cells was considered an underestimate.

This clonotype was observed once. The antigen is not known. V shed 5 bases and J shed 2 bases, with 13 bases lying between them. The CDR3 runs to 14 residues. CDR1 and CDR2 from the germline V gene are DFQATT and SNEGSKA (reference sequence). Together with a sample-barcoded 5' primer, a J-beta primer mix was included in a second PCR lasting about 6 to 11 cycles. Carrying 12 random nucleotides, a template-switch adaptor labeled each individual cDNA molecule. TCRdb re-called the 5' RACE reads through MiXCR, storing one row per CDR3 protein. The repertoire holds 450,000 to 700,000 distinct CDR3 sequences, with roughly 29% as singletons.

V is TRBV20-1 and J is TRBJ2-1; D remains ambiguous. Sequences were obtained from blood. This receptor was obtained from a woman in her sixties or seventies in good health. CDR3 in DNA: TGCAGTGCTGGGCTAGTTAAGACCTACAATGAGCAGTTCTTC. This codes for CSAGLVKTYNEQFF.